The rows below give T cell receptor beta chains drawn from one sample of a study of breast tumors, draining lymph nodes, adjacent tissues. TCRdb fed the multiplex PCR reads into MiXCR, producing one record per CDR3 protein. The table lists about 15,000 distinct CDR3 sequences, around 47% of them singletons. Sequencing was carried out using tumor-adjacent breast tissue. Source of these receptors: a female donor with breast cancer. Some clones in this sample may be carry-over from other donors' samples. Each CDR3 is given with its conserved first and last residue. The D gene is left open where the match is weak. Expanded clones get a size class; other rows say once, few or many, or leave the size out.

v_gene	d_gene	abundance	j_gene	CDR3aa	CDR3nt
TRBV6-6	.	.	TRBJ1-2	CASSSGVWDYGYTF	TGTGCCAGCAGTTCGGGGGTATGGGACTATGGCTACACCTTC
TRBV6-5	.	medium-sized	TRBJ2-7	CASSTRDKQYF	TGTGCCAGCAGTACCCGGGATAAGCAGTACTTC
TRBV6-1	.	many	TRBJ2-3	CASSVITDTQYF	TGTGCCAGCAGTGTCATCACAGATACGCAGTATTTT
TRBV6-5	.	many	TRBJ2-7	CASSYSLTKPYEQYF	TGTGCCAGCAGTTACTCGTTAACTAAACCCTACGAGCAGTACTTC
TRBV7-3	TRBD1	many	TRBJ1-4	CASSLWDSPNEKLFF	TGTGCCAGCAGCCTATGGGACAGCCCTAATGAAAAACTGTTTTTT
TRBV5-1	TRBD2	medium-sized	TRBJ2-3	CASLKTSGSTVDTQYF	TGCGCCAGCCTTAAAACTAGCGGGAGTACGGTTGATACGCAGTATTTT
TRBV6-5	TRBD2	once	TRBJ2-1	CASSYSGGGAGFF	TGTGCCAGCAGTTACTCGGGCGGGGGGGCCGGGTTCTTC
TRBV19	TRBD2	many	TRBJ2-1	CASSVSGGVHNEQFF	TGTGCCAGTAGCGTTAGCGGGGGGGTCCACAATGAGCAGTTCTTC
TRBV20-1	.	.	TRBJ1-6	CSARQVGGNSPLHF	TGCAGTGCCCGACAGGTGGGGGGAAATTCACCCCTCCACTTT
TRBV5-5	TRBD1	.	TRBJ1-2	CASSLLAGGNYGYTF	TGTGCCAGCAGCTTACTTGCAGGGGGCAACTATGGCTACACCTTC
TRBV19	.	many	TRBJ2-5	CASSIGGTQETQYF	TGTGCCAGTAGTATAGGAGGGACACAAGAGACCCAGTACTTC
TRBV7-2	.	once	TRBJ1-2	CASRRDGTGGGYTF	TGTGCCAGCAGACGGGACGGTACGGGAGGAGGCTACACCTTC
TRBV19	.	many	TRBJ1-6	CASREGNRADDSPLHF	TGTGCCAGTAGGGAAGGGAACAGGGCGGACGATTCACCCCTCCACTTT
TRBV12-3/TRBV12-4	.	once	TRBJ1-3	CASSWAGAGNTTYF	TGTGCCAGCAGTTGGGCAGGGGCTGGAAACACCACATATTTT
TRBV6-5	.	.	TRBJ2-7	CASTTGKVREQYF	TGTGCCAGCACTACAGGGAAAGTTCGCGAGCAGTACTTC
TRBV2	.	.	TRBJ1-2	CASSETGGDGYTF	TGTGCCAGCAGCGAAACGGGGGGGGATGGCTACACCTTC
TRBV27	TRBD1	many	TRBJ1-2	CASSPTGGEYGYTF	TGTGCCAGCAGTCCGACAGGGGGAGAGTACGGCTACACCTTC
TRBV5-1	TRBD2	many	TRBJ2-1	CASSLVRAGGPGDEQFF	TGCGCCAGCAGCTTGGTTCGAGCGGGAGGCCCCGGGGATGAGCAGTTCTTC
TRBV2	TRBD1	many	TRBJ1-4	CASSEGGRGYNEKLFF	TGTGCCAGCAGTGAAGGAGGCAGGGGGTATAATGAAAAACTGTTTTTT
TRBV18	TRBD1	many	TRBJ2-7	CASSLTGAYEQYF	TGTGCCAGCTCACTTACAGGGGCCTACGAGCAGTACTTC
TRBV6-5	.	many	TRBJ2-7	CASSSTRDEQYF	TGTGCCAGCAGTTCCACCAGAGACGAGCAGTACTTC
TRBV2	.	.	TRBJ2-3	CASSVQGDGTDTQYF	TGTGCCAGCAGTGTTCAAGGCGATGGCACAGATACGCAGTATTTT